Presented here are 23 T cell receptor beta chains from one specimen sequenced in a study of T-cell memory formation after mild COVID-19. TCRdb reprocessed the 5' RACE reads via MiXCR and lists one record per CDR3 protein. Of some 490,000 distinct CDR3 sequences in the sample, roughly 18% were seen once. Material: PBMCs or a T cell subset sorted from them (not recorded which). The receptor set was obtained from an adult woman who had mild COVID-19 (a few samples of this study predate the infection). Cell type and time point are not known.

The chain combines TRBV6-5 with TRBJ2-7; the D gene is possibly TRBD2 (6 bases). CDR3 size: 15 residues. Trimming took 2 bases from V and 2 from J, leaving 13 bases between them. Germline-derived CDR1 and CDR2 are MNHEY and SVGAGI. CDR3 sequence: CASSYLQRAAYEQYF. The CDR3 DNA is TGTGCCAGCAGTTACCTCCAGCGGGCCGCCTACGAGCAGTACTTC.

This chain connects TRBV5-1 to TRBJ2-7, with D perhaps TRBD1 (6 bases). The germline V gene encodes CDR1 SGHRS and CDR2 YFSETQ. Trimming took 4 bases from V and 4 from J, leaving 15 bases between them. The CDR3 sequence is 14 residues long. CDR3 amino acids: CASSNPGQLYEQYF. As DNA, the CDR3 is TGCGCCAGCAGCAATCCGGGACAACTATACGAGCAGTACTTC.

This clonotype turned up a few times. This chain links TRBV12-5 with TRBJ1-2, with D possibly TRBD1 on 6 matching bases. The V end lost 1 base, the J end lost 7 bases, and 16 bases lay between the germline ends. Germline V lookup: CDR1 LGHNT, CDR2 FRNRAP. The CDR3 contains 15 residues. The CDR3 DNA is TGTGCTAGTGGTTTGGCAGGACAGAGCGGCGTTGGCTACACCTTC. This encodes CASGLAGQSGVGYTF.

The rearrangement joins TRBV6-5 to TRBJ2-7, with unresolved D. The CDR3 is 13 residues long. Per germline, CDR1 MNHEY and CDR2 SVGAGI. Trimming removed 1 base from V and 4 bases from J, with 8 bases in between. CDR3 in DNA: TGTGCCAGCAGTTACTTTGATGGGTACGAGCAGTACTTC. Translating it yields CASSYFDGYEQYF.

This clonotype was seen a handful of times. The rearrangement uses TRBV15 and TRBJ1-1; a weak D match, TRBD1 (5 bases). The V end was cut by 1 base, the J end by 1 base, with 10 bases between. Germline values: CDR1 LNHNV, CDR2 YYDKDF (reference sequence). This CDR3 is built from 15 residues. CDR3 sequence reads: CATSRGGTENTEAFF. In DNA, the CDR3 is TGTGCCACCAGCAGAGGCGGGACGGAGAACACTGAAGCTTTCTTT.

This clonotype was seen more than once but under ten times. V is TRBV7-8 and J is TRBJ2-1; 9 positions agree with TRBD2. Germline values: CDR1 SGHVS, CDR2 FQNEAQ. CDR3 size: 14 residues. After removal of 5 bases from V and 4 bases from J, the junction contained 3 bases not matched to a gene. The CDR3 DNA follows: TGTGCCAGCAGCCGACTAGCGGTTTACAATGAGCAGTTCTTC. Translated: CASSRLAVYNEQFF.

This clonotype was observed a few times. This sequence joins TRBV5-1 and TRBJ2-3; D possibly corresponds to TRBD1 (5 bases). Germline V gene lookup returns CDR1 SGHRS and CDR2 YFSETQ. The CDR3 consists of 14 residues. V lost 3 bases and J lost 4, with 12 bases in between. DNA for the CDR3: TGCGCCAGCAGCTCTTTGACAGCCCCAGATACGCAGTATTTT. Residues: CASSSLTAPDTQYF.

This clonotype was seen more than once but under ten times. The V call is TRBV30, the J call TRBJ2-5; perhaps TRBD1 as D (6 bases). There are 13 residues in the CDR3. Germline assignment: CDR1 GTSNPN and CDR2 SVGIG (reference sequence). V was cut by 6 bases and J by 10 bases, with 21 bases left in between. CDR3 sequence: CACNRDTTPDQYF. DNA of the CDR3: TGTGCCTGCAACCGGGACACAACTCCGGACCAGTACTTC.

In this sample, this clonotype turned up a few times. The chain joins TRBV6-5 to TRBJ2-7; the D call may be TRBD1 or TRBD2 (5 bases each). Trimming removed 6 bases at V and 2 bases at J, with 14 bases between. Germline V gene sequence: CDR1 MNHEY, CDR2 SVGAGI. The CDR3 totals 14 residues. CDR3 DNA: TGTGCCAGCAGCACCGGGGCCAGAACCTACGAGCAGTACTTC. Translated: CASSTGARTYEQYF.

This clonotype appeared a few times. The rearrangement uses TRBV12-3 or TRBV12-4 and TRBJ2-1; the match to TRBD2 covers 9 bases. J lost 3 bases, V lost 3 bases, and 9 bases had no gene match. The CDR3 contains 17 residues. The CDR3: CASSFLTQAGGYNEQFF. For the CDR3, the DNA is TGTGCCAGCAGTTTCCTCACTCAAGCGGGGGGCTACAATGAGCAGTTCTTC.

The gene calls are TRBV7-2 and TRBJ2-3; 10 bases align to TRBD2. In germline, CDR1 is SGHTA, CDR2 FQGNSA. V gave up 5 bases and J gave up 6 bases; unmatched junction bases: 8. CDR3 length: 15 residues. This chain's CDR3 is CASSRLAGGWDTQYF. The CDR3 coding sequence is TGTGCCAGCAGCCGACTAGCGGGCGGGTGGGATACGCAGTATTTT.

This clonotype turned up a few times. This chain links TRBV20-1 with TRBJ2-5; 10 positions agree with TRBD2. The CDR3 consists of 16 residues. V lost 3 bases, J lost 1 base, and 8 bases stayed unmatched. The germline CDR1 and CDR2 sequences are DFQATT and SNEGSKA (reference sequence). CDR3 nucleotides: TGCAGTGCTAGTCCGGTAGCGGGGGGATTCCAAGAGACCCAGTACTTC. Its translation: CSASPVAGGFQETQYF.

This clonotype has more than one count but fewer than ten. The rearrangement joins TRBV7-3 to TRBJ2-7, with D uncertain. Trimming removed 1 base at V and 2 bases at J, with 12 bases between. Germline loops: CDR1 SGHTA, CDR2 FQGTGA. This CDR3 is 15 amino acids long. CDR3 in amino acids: CASSLRPSPTYEQYF. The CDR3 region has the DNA TGTGCCAGCAGCTTAAGGCCATCCCCCACCTACGAGCAGTACTTC.

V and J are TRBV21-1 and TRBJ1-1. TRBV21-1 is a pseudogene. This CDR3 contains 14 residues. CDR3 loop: CASSKGKGNTEAFF. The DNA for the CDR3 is TGTGCCAGCAGCAAAGGGAAAGGGAACACTGAAGCTTTCTTT.

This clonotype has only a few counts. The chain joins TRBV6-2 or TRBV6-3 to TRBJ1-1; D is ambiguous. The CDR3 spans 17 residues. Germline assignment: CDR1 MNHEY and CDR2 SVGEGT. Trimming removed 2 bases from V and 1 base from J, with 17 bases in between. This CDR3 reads CASSYIPEEGWNTEAFF. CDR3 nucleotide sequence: TGTGCCAGCAGTTACATCCCCGAAGAGGGATGGAACACTGAAGCTTTCTTT.

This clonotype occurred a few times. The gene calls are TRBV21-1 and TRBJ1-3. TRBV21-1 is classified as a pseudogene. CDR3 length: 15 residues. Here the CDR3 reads CASSKARFSGNTIYF. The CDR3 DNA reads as TGTGCCAGCAGCAAGGCCCGCTTCTCTGGAAACACCATATATTTT.

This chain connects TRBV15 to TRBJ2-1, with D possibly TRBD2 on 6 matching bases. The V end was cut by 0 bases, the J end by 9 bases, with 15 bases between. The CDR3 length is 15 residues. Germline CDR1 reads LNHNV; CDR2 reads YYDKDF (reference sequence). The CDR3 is CATSRDGFLGGEQFF. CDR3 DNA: TGTGCCACCAGCAGAGATGGGTTTTTGGGAGGTGAGCAGTTCTTC.

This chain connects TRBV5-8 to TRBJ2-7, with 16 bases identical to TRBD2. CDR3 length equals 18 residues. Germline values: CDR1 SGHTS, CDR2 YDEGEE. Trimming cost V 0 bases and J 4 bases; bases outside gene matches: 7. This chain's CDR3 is CASSLVPGLAGGLYEQYF. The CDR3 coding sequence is TGTGCCAGCAGCTTGGTCCCGGGACTAGCGGGAGGGTTGTACGAGCAGTACTTC.

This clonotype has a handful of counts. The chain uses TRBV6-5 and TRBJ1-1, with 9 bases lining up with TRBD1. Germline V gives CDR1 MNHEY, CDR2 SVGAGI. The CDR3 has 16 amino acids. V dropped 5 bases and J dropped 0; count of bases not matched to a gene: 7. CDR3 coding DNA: TGTGCCAGCAGTCGAGGACAGGGGACGATGAACACTGAAGCTTTCTTT. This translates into CASSRGQGTMNTEAFF.

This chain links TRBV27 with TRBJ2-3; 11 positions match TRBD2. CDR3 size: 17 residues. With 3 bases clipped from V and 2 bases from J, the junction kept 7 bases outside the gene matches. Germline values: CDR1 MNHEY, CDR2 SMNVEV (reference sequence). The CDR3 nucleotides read TGTGCCAGCAGTTTCCCCGGGACTAGCGGCTACACAGATACGCAGTATTTT. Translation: CASSFPGTSGYTDTQYF.

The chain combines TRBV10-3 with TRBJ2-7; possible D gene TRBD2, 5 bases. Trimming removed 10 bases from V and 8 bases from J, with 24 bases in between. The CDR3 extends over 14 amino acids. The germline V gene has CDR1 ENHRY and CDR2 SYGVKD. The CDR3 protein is CATKSGPEGSKQYF. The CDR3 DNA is TGTGCCACCAAATCCGGTCCCGAGGGCTCGAAGCAGTACTTC.

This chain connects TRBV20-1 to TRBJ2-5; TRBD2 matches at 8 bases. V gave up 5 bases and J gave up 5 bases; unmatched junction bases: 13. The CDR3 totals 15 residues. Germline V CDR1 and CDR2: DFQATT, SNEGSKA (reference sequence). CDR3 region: CSAGINRGGVETQYF. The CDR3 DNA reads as TGCAGTGCTGGCATAAACCGGGGGGGCGTCGAGACCCAGTACTTC.

This chain's CDR3 is CASSPSGGGLDGYTF. The CDR3 DNA is TGTGCCAGCAGCCCAAGCGGCGGGGGGCTTGATGGCTACACCTTC. The rearrangement uses TRBV9 and TRBJ1-2; a weak D match, TRBD1 (6 bases). From germline, CDR1 is SGDLS and CDR2 YYNGEE. The CDR3 totals 15 residues. The ends were cut back, 4 bases at V and 6 bases at J, with 19 bases in the middle.